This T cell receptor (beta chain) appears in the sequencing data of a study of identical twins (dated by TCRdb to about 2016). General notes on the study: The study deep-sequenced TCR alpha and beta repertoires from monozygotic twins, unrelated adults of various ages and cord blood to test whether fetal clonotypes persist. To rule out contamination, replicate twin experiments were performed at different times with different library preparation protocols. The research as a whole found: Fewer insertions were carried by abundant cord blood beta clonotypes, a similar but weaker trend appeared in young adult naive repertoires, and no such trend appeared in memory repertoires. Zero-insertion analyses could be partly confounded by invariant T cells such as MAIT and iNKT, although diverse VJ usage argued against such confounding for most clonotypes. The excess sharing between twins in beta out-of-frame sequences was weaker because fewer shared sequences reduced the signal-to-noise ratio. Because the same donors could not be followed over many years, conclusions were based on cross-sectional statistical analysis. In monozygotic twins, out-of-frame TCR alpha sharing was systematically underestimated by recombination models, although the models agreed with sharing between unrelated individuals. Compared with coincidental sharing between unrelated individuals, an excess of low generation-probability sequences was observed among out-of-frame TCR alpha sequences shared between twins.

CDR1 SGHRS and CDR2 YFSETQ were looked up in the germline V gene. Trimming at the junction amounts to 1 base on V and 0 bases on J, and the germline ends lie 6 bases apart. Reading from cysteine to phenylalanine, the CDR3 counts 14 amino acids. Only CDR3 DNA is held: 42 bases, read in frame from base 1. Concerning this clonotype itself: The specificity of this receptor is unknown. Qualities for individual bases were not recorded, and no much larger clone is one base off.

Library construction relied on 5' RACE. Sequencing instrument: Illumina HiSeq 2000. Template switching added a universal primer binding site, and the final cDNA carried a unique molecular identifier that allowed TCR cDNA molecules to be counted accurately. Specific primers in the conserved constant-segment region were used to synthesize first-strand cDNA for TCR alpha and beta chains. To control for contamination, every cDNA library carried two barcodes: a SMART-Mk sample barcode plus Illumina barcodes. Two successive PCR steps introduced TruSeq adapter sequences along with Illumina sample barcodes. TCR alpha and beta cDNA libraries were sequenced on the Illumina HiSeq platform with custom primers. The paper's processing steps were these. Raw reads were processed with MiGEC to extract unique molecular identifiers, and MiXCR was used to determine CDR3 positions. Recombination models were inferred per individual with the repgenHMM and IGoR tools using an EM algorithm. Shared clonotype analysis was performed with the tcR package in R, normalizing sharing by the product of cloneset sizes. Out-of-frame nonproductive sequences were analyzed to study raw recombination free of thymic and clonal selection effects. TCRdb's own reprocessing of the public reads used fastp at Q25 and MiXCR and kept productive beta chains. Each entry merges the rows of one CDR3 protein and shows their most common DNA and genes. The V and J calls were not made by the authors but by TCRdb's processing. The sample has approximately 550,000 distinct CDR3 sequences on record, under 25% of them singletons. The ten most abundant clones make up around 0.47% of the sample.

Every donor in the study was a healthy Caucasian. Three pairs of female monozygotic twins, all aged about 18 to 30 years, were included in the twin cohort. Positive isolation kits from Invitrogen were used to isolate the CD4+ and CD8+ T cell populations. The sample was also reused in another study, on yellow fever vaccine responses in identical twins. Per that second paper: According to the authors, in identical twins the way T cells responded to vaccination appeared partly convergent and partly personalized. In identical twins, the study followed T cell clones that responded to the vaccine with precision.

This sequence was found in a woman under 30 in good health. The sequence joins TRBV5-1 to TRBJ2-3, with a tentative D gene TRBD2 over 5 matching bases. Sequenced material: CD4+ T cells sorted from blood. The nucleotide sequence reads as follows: TGCGCCAGCAGCTTGCCTAGCAGCACAGATACGCAGTATTTT. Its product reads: CASSLPSSTDTQYF.